The T cell receptor beta chain described here comes from a study of blood T cells in healthy people across ages. Next came a second PCR, run for roughly 6 to 11 cycles, which used a sample-barcoded 5' primer along with a J-beta primer mix. A single record per CDR3 protein comes from TCRdb applying MiXCR to the 5' RACE reads. The repertoire holds hundreds of thousands of distinct CDR3 sequences, more than 40% seen once, with around a third in the top ten. CDR3 length: 16 residues. Per the germline V gene, CDR1 is MNHEY and CDR2 is SVGEGT. The V end lost 6 bases, the J end lost 11 bases, and 28 bases lay between the germline ends.

The receptor's source is a woman aged 55-69 years in good health. The chain carries TRBV6-2 or TRBV6-3 and TRBJ2-5; D unclear. Input material: blood. CDR3 sequence: CASRPRWNAVYNEQYF. Here the CDR3 DNA reads TGTGCCAGCAGGCCCAGGTGGAACGCAGTCTACAATGAGCAGTACTTC.